These 18 T cell receptor beta chains originate from one sample sequenced in a study of blood T cell repertoires in COVID-19. The repertoire was sequenced with immunoSEQ multiplex PCR; TCRdb's copy has only in-frame clones and lacks some. Of roughly 130,000 clones in the sample, about 88% were seen once. The sequencing sample was made of peripheral blood. The receptors originated from a man in his 60s with COVID-19, enrolled during active disease.

The chain combines TRBV15 with TRBJ2-2; weak D call: TRBD2 (6 bases). With 3 bases removed from V and 2 bases from J, the gap between germline ends came to 16 bases. Germline V gives CDR1 LNHNV, CDR2 YYDKDF (reference sequence). The CDR3 spans 17 residues. CDR3 in DNA: TGTGCCACCAGCAGTGACTACGGGACTCAAAACACCGGGGAGCTGTTTTTT. Its protein product is CATSSDYGTQNTGELFF.

This chain links TRBV30 with TRBJ1-2, with D possibly being TRBD1 (5 bases). CDR3 length: 13 amino acids. V gave up 2 bases and J gave up 5 bases, with 12 bases separating them. Germline V gene data show CDR1 as GTSNPN and CDR2 as SVGIG (reference sequence). The CDR3 sequence: CAWSQGFSYGYTF. CDR3 DNA sequence: TGTGCCTGGAGTCAGGGCTTCAGTTATGGCTACACCTTC. The complete variable domain, with remaining parts taken from reference TRBV30 and TRBJ1-2, reads SQTIHQWPATLVQPVGSPLSLECTVEGTSNPNLYWYRQAAGRGLQLLFYSVGIGQISSEVPQNLSASRPQDRQFILSSKKLLLSDSGFYLCAWSQGFSYGYTFGSGTRLTVV.

This clone was recorded once. The chain carries TRBV5-1 and TRBJ1-6; possibly TRBD1 for D (6 bases). The V end lost 4 bases, the J end lost 0 bases, and 8 bases lay between the germline ends. Germline V gene data show CDR1 as SGHRS and CDR2 as YFSETQ. This CDR3 contains 15 residues. CDR3 DNA sequence: TGCGCCAGCAGCAAGGACAGCTCCTATAATTCACCCCTCCACTTT. Its protein is CASSKDSSYNSPLHF.

J is TRBJ2-7 and V is TRBV11-3; no clear D gene. V was trimmed by 2 bases and J by 3 bases, leaving 14 bases between them. CDR3 length: 15 amino acids. Germline V gives CDR1 SGHNT, CDR2 YENEEA. The CDR3 here is CASSLYRGTLYEQYF. CDR3 DNA: TGTGCCAGCAGCTTATATCGCGGCACCCTCTACGAGCAGTACTTC.

This clone has only a few counts. The V call is TRBV5-1, the J call TRBJ2-1, with TRBD1 as a possible D gene (5 bases). This CDR3 is built from 12 residues. Trimming left V 4 bases short and J 5 bases short, with 7 bases between. Germline values: CDR1 SGHRS, CDR2 YFSETQ. The CDR3 DNA is TGCGCCAGCAGCACGACAGACAATGAGCAGTTCTTC. Protein: CASSTTDNEQFF.

This chain connects TRBV6-6 to TRBJ1-1; D is ambiguous. Trimming took off 4 bases at V and 6 bases at J, with 12 bases between the two ends. CDR1 and CDR2 (germline): MNHNY, SVGAGI (reference sequence). There are 13 residues in the CDR3. CDR3 in amino acids: CASSSARIAEAFF. The CDR3 DNA sequence: TGTGCCAGCAGTTCGGCCAGGATCGCTGAAGCTTTCTTT.

J is TRBJ1-2 and V is TRBV27, with D maybe TRBD1 (6 bases). The germline gives CDR1 MNHEY, CDR2 SMNVEV (reference sequence). This CDR3 spans 15 amino acids. V was shortened by 3 bases and J by 6 bases, with 17 bases between the two germline ends. The CDR3 protein is CASSLGAARRDGYTF. CDR3 nucleotide sequence: TGTGCCAGCAGTTTGGGGGCAGCAAGAAGGGATGGCTACACCTTC.

As to this clone: The junction departs from the called germline gene at one end, perhaps through a read error. The J gene is TRBJ1-5, the V gene TRBV6-1; 7 bases map to TRBD1. The CDR3 length is 15 residues. Per germline, CDR1 MNHNS and CDR2 SASEGT. CDR3 amino acids: CVSSENRGSNQPQHF. In nucleotides, the CDR3 is TGTGTCAGCAGTGAGAACAGGGGAAGCAATCAGCCCCAGCATTTT.

J is TRBJ2-3 and V is TRBV7-8, with 10 nucleotides matching TRBD2. J lost 0 bases, V lost 5 bases, and 8 bases had no gene match. The germline gives CDR1 SGHVS, CDR2 FQNEAQ. CDR3 length: 17 residues. CDR3 residues: CASSVRTSGTSTDTQYF. For the CDR3, the DNA is TGTGCCAGCAGCGTTCGGACTAGCGGAACTAGCACAGATACGCAGTATTTT.

The J gene is TRBJ2-4, the V gene TRBV7-6, with 9 bases that match TRBD2. Germline CDR1 reads SGHVS; CDR2 reads FNYEAQ. This CDR3 has 16 amino acids. The V gene end was trimmed by 0 bases and the J gene end by 9 bases; junction bases not matched to a gene: 9. CDR3 DNA sequence: TGTGCCAGCAGCTTAGCGCCTAGCGGGACTCAAAGCATTCAGTACTTC. Translation: CASSLAPSGTQSIQYF.

This sequence joins TRBV5-4 and TRBJ2-1; 8 bases map to TRBD2. Germline lookup yields CDR1 SGHNT and CDR2 YYREEE (reference sequence). Trimming at V came to 4 bases and at J to 6 bases, leaving 12 bases not matched to a gene. The CDR3 contains 16 residues. In DNA form, the CDR3 reads TGTGCCAGCAGCATCCCTCGAGCGGGAGATGGCAATGAGCAGTTCTTC. Its translation is CASSIPRAGDGNEQFF.

The J gene is TRBJ2-7, the V gene TRBV6-5, with 7 bases matching TRBD1. Germline CDR1 is MNHEY and CDR2 is SVGAGI. The junction had 10 bases not matched to a gene; V was cut back by 7 bases and J by 4 bases. The CDR3 extends over 14 amino acids. The CDR3 region has the DNA TGTGCCAGCACCGTTTCCGGGACAGATTACGAGCAGTACTTC. Residues: CASTVSGTDYEQYF.

The chain combines TRBV3-1 (or the pseudogene TRBV3-2) with TRBJ2-7; 7 nucleotides agree with TRBD2. Trimming cost V 0 bases and J 7 bases; bases outside gene matches: 12. This CDR3 spans 16 amino acids. Germline V gene data show CDR1 as LGHDT and CDR2 as YNNKEL (reference sequence). The CDR3, as DNA: TGTGCCAGCAGCCAAGATGTTGAGGGAGGGGCGTCAGAGCAGTACTTC. It translates to CASSQDVEGGASEQYF.

This sequence joins TRBV19 and TRBJ2-3; 8 bases are shared with TRBD2. The CDR3 loop spans 19 amino acids. The junction had 18 bases not matched to a gene; V was cut back by 5 bases and J by 2 bases. Germline V gene lookup returns CDR1 LNHDA and CDR2 SQIVND (reference sequence). The CDR3 bases are TGTGCCAGTAGTCCCTTGGGGGCGGGAGGCCCACGTGTCACAGATACGCAGTATTTT. The encoded protein is CASSPLGAGGPRVTDTQYF.

The chain employs TRBV5-4 and TRBJ2-7; D is unclear. The V gene's germline CDR1 is SGHNT and CDR2 YYREEE (reference sequence). This CDR3 spans 16 amino acids. The V gene lost 1 base and the J gene lost 0 bases, with 14 bases spanning the gap. Here the CDR3 DNA reads TGTGCCAGCAGCTTGAGGTTGGGCAGCAACTCCTACGAGCAGTACTTC. Protein: CASSLRLGSNSYEQYF.

The V gene is TRBV29-1, the J gene TRBJ1-2; D remains ambiguous. V dropped 6 bases and J dropped 4 bases, with 9 bases sitting between them. Per germline, CDR1 SQVTM and CDR2 ANQGSEA. CDR3 length: 11 amino acids. The CDR3 region has the DNA TGCAGCGTGGCCCATGGCTATGGCTACACCTTC. It translates to CSVAHGYGYTF. Together with reference TRBV29-1 and TRBJ1-2, the CDR3 gives the full variable domain: SAVISQKPSRDICQRGTSLTIQCQVDSQVTMMFWYRQQPGQSLTLIATANQGSEATYESGFVIDKFPISRPNLTFSTLTVSNMSPEDSSIYLCSVAHGYGYTFGSGTRLTVV.

The gene calls are TRBV30 and TRBJ1-4; TRBD1 aligns across 8 bases. Germline values: CDR1 GTSNPN, CDR2 SVGIG (reference sequence). V was clipped by 0 bases and J by 8 bases; unmatched bases: 5. The length of the CDR3 is 14 residues. The CDR3 sequence: CAWSVTGVREKLFF. CDR3 sequence (DNA): TGTGCCTGGAGTGTGACAGGGGTGAGGGAAAAACTGTTTTTT.

CDR3 residues: CASTQGNNSPLHF. The CDR3 nucleotides read TGTGCCAGCACACAGGGGAATAATTCACCCCTCCACTTT. The J gene is TRBJ1-6, the V gene TRBV7-9; 7 bases match TRBD1. Germline CDR1 and CDR2: SEHNR and FQNEAQ (reference sequence). The CDR3 has 13 residues. V dropped 7 bases and J dropped 5; count of bases not matched to a gene: 2.